This T cell receptor (beta chain) is from a study of cytomegalovirus exposure and HLA in healthy donors (dated by TCRdb to between 2016 and 2019). At the level of the whole study: A later analysis indicated that the 130 or so validation repertoires were generated on the platform also employed for the approximately 700 repertoires of the first cohort. The study aimed to test whether signatures of past pathogen exposure could be identified by cataloging public T cell receptors. Along with the approximately 700-subject first cohort, a separate validation cohort of 120 different subjects was used. High-throughput TCR immunosequencing, statistical association of individual TCRs with disease status, and machine learning were combined to predict cytomegalovirus infection status.

The library relied on the immunoSEQ multiplex PCR assay. Per the source publication's procedure: A statistical classification framework was built to diagnose cytomegalovirus status from the catalog of TCR beta chain sequences. TCRdb obtained this table from immuneACCESS and retained in-frame rearrangements with V and J assigned. These tables miss some clones; where compared with another copy, unresolved V genes account for less than half of the shortfall, and the remainder is unexplained. V and J calls and clone size are as listed in that table; D and trimming were resolved from the DNA. The sample table shows approximately 180,000 clones, and roughly 88% are seen once. In total, the top ten clones hold roughly 1.5% of the sample. From a lookup of the germline V gene (reference sequence), CDR1 and CDR2 are SEHNR and FQNEAQ. There are 17 amino acids in the CDR3, from cysteine to phenylalanine inclusive. The retained sequence is limited to the CDR3, 51 bases, with the frame set at the first base. V has 5 bases trimmed and J has 4 bases trimmed; junction bases matching no gene number 13.

On this clone itself: Its specific antigen is unknown. No much larger clonotype is one base removed from it; base qualities were not supplied.

Points the paper makes about the study in general: A later analysis found that TCRs clustered in the first cohort also tended to co-occur in the approximately 120 validation repertoires, with 94% of cluster scores above 0. A later analysis had no HLA typing for the validation cohort, so co-occurrence there was scored across all 130 or so repertoires. In vitro tests confirmed that a few of the cytomegalovirus-associated TCR beta chains recognize cytomegalovirus antigens. The authors suggested that the approach could potentially be extended to other disease states and immunological phenotypes. Most TCR sequences were observed very rarely across donors, whereas some public TCRs were present in many individuals. A total of around 150 TCR beta chains were listed by the study as associated with cytomegalovirus. The classifier was reported to diagnose cytomegalovirus status with high specificity and sensitivity in both the original cohort and the validation cohort.

The donors were included in the validation cohort of 120 subjects, a group kept apart from the roughly 700-subject first cohort. The V gene is TRBV7-9 and the J gene is TRBJ2-2; 7 middle bases align to TRBD1. This TCR was sampled from a woman between 18 and 29 years old in good health and CMV-seronegative. Source material: PBMCs. The CDR3 amino acid sequence is: CASSPALDRVTTGELFF. The DNA is TGTGCCAGCAGCCCCGCCCTCGACAGGGTAACCACCGGGGAGCTGTTTTTT.